This T cell receptor (beta chain) was profiled in a study of blood T cell repertoires in COVID-19. The germline V gene has CDR1 WNHNN and CDR2 SYGVQD (reference sequence). The CDR3 runs 15 residues. Losses at the gene ends were 0 bases for V and 4 bases for J; bases not matched to a gene: 6. In the original workflow: Amplification of reference gene primers was used by the study to estimate nucleated cell counts. The repertoire was sequenced with immunoSEQ multiplex PCR; TCRdb's copy has only in-frame clones and lacks some. V and J calls and clone size are as listed in that table; D and trimming were resolved from the DNA. The data show more than 300,000 clones, roughly 89% seen once.

This TCR was recovered from a woman aged 40 to 49 with COVID-19, enrolled during active disease. This chain uses TRBV10-1 with TRBJ2-7, with TRBD1 matching over 7 bases. Sequencing used peripheral blood. CDR3 residues: CASSESKNRGYEQYF. The CDR3 coding sequence is TGCGCCAGCAGTGAGTCAAAAAACAGGGGTTACGAGCAGTACTTC.